Listed below are T cell receptor beta chains from one sample, sequenced in a study of shared clonotypes between healthy human individuals. Only in-frame clones appear in the TCRdb table, and some are missing; sequencing was by immunoSEQ multiplex PCR. The sample lists some 2.3 million clones, over 90% seen once, with 0.39% in the top ten. Material for sequencing was naive CD4+ T cells from PBMCs. All receptors derive from a man in his late teens or twenties in good health. Some clones in this sample may be carry-over from other donors' samples. The CDR3 runs from the conserved cysteine through the conserved F or W. The D gene is left open where the match is weak. The listing skips clone size in some rows; elsewhere it reads once, few, many or a size class.

d_gene	j_gene	v_gene	abundance	CDR3aa	CDR3nt
.	TRBJ2-7	TRBV30	.	CAWSVGYANEQYF	TGTGCCTGGAGTGTGGGATACGCGAACGAGCAGTACTTC
.	TRBJ1-1	TRBV5-1	once	CASSLVQTENTEAFF	TGCGCCAGCAGCTTGGTCCAGACAGAAAACACTGAAGCTTTCTTT
.	TRBJ1-3	TRBV2	.	CASSTQGSSGNTIYF	TGTGCCAGCAGTACTCAGGGGAGCTCTGGAAACACCATATATTTT
.	TRBJ2-7	TRBV21-1	.	CASSEELEGQVLEQYF	TGTGCCAGCAGCGAAGAATTGGAGGGACAGGTGTTGGAGCAGTACTTC
TRBD1	TRBJ2-7	TRBV6-5	once	CASSYTDTGDGEQYF	TGTGCCAGCAGTTACACCGATACAGGGGACGGCGAGCAGTACTTC
TRBD1	TRBJ1-2	TRBV10-1	.	CASSRGTDYGYTF	TGCGCCAGCAGTCGGGGGACAGACTATGGCTACACCTTC
.	TRBJ2-5	TRBV5-1	.	CASSLQPTGDSETQYF	TGCGCCAGCAGCTTGCAGCCAACTGGGGATAGTGAGACCCAGTACTTC
.	TRBJ1-2	TRBV27	.	CASSTENYGYTF	TGTGCCAGCAGCACAGAAAACTATGGCTACACCTTC
TRBD1	TRBJ2-7	TRBV6-5	.	CASSRTGPYEQYF	TGTGCCAGCAGCAGGACAGGGCCCTACGAGCAGTACTTC
TRBD1	TRBJ1-5	TRBV30	.	CAWSVSRGRSNQPQHF	TGTGCCTGGAGTGTATCCAGGGGGCGGTCGAATCAGCCCCAGCATTTT
.	TRBJ1-2	TRBV7-3	.	CASSLNPVTNYGYTF	TGTGCCAGCAGCTTAAACCCAGTCACAAACTATGGCTACACCTTC
.	TRBJ2-1	TRBV6-1	once	CASRETKPSYNEQFF	TGTGCCAGCAGAGAAACCAAGCCATCCTACAATGAGCAGTTCTTC
TRBD2	TRBJ2-1	TRBV9	.	CASSPQGLAEYNEQFF	TGTGCCAGCAGCCCTCAGGGACTAGCGGAGTACAATGAGCAGTTCTTC
TRBD1	TRBJ2-5	TRBV11-2	.	CASSLDTGGMETQYF	TGTGCCAGCAGCTTAGATACAGGGGGCATGGAGACCCAGTACTTC
TRBD1	TRBJ1-5	TRBV4-3	.	CASSQDGTGFNQPQHF	TGCGCCAGCAGCCAAGATGGGACAGGGTTTAATCAGCCCCAGCATTTT
.	TRBJ1-2	TRBV28	once	CASSTPSGYTF	TGTGCCAGCAGTACCCCCTCAGGCTACACCTTC
TRBD2	TRBJ2-5	TRBV7-8	.	CASGLAGLQETQYF	TGTGCCAGCGGACTAGCGGGACTCCAAGAGACCCAGTACTTC
.	TRBJ1-1	TRBV28	.	CASSLYFEAFF	TGTGCCAGCAGTTTGTACTTTGAAGCTTTCTTT
.	TRBJ2-1	TRBV5-1	.	CASSLAGQGRSSYNEQFF	TGCGCCAGCAGCTTGGCCGGGCAGGGACGAAGCTCCTACAATGAGCAGTTCTTC
TRBD1	TRBJ2-7	TRBV4-1	.	CASSQGQGAAYEQYF	TGCGCCAGCAGCCAAGGACAGGGGGCTGCCTACGAGCAGTACTTC
.	TRBJ2-5	TRBV5-8	.	CASSLFGQMTETQYF	TGTGCCAGCAGCTTGTTCGGCCAAATGACGGAGACCCAGTACTTC
.	TRBJ1-3	TRBV6-5	few	CASRNSGNTIYF	TGTGCCAGCAGGAACTCTGGAAACACCATATATTTT
.	TRBJ2-5	TRBV19	.	CASSIGPGVLETQYF	TGTGCCAGTAGTATCGGGCCGGGGGTTTTGGAGACCCAGTACTTC
TRBD2	TRBJ2-7	TRBV5-1	.	CASSLWSLAGDEQYF	TGCGCCAGCAGCTTGTGGTCGCTAGCGGGAGACGAGCAGTACTTC
.	TRBJ2-7	TRBV11-3	.	CASSLDSSYEQYF	TGTGCCAGCAGCTTAGATTCCTCCTACGAGCAGTACTTC
.	TRBJ1-2	TRBV11-1	.	CASSLAGSGYTF	TGTGCCAGCAGCTTAGCAGGGTCTGGCTACACCTTC
.	TRBJ2-5	TRBV7-2	.	CASSPFGQQETQYF	TGTGCCAGCAGCCCTTTCGGGCAGCAAGAGACCCAGTACTTC
TRBD2	TRBJ2-3	TRBV7-2	.	CASSLRTSGSRSTDTQYF	TGTGCCAGCAGCTTAAGGACTAGCGGCTCCAGGAGCACAGATACGCAGTATTTT
TRBD1	TRBJ2-7	TRBV23-1	once	CASFNPGQGANEQYF	TGCGCCAGCTTTAACCCGGGACAGGGGGCAAACGAGCAGTACTTC
TRBD1	TRBJ2-5	TRBV6-1	.	CASNRGQALQETQYF	TGTGCCAGCAATAGAGGACAGGCCTTACAAGAGACCCAGTACTTC
TRBD1	TRBJ2-6	TRBV10-3	.	CAIRPGQGVAGANVLTF	TGTGCCATCAGGCCGGGACAGGGGGTCGCTGGGGCCAACGTCCTGACTTTC
TRBD1	TRBJ1-2	TRBV15	once	CATSQGQVYGYTF	TGTGCCACCAGCCAGGGACAGGTTTATGGCTACACCTTC
TRBD2	TRBJ2-3	TRBV6-4	.	CASSEETSGSGPDTQYF	TGTGCCAGCAGTGAGGAGACTAGCGGGAGTGGTCCAGATACGCAGTATTTT
.	TRBJ2-5	TRBV6-7	.	CASGYLPGPRSVETQYF	TGTGCCAGCGGTTACCTCCCGGGACCCCGATCAGTAGAGACCCAGTACTTC
.	TRBJ2-1	TRBV5-4	.	CASSSPAGKGNEQFF	TGTGCCAGCAGCTCCCCGGCGGGAAAGGGCAATGAGCAGTTCTTC
TRBD1	TRBJ1-2	TRBV4-1	.	CASSQPGTGKGYTF	TGCGCCAGCAGCCAACCCGGGACAGGGAAGGGCTACACCTTC
.	TRBJ1-1	TRBV6-1	.	CASSEGTAMNTEAFF	TGTGCCAGCAGTGAAGGTACAGCCATGAACACTGAAGCTTTCTTT
.	TRBJ2-1	TRBV7-9	once	CASSLRSNEQFF	TGTGCCAGCAGCTTACGTAGCAATGAGCAGTTCTTC
.	TRBJ1-5	TRBV19	.	CASKPQGSNQPQHF	TGTGCCAGTAAACCCCAGGGAAGCAATCAGCCCCAGCATTTT
TRBD1	TRBJ1-2	TRBV28	.	CASNYGTGQRGYTF	TGTGCCAGCAACTACGGGACAGGGCAGAGGGGCTACACCTTC
TRBD1	TRBJ1-2	TRBV14	once	CASSQVTGGNGYTF	TGTGCCAGCAGCCAGGTTACAGGGGGCAATGGCTACACCTTC
.	TRBJ2-7	TRBV5-1	.	CASSLSTTFYEQYF	TGCGCCAGCAGCTTGTCGACCACATTCTACGAGCAGTACTTC
TRBD2	TRBJ2-1	TRBV28	.	CASSSPSGSYNEQFF	TGTGCCAGCAGTTCCCCTAGCGGGAGCTACAATGAGCAGTTCTTC
.	TRBJ1-1	TRBV5-1	.	CASSLFMNTEAFF	TGCGCCAGCAGCTTATTTATGAACACTGAAGCTTTCTTT
.	TRBJ2-7	TRBV2	.	CAGTGTTYEQYF	TGTGCCGGGACCGGGACAACCTACGAGCAGTACTTC
.	TRBJ2-7	TRBV5-4	.	CASSLDRLRSHYEQYF	TGTGCCAGCAGCTTGGATCGCCTCCGTAGCCACTACGAGCAGTACTTC
TRBD1	TRBJ2-5	TRBV27	.	CASSWGQAHGTQYF	TGTGCCAGCAGTTGGGGACAGGCCCATGGGACCCAGTACTTC